This T cell receptor beta chain was retrieved from a study of beta chain features in type 1 diabetes (dated by TCRdb to between 2017 and 2018). With respect to the entire study: Patients and healthy donors did not differ in mean age, gender distribution, total cell number or subset yield. A total of 107,917,701 sorted cells were examined across all samples, and a strong correlation was observed between cell number per subset and RNA yield. In the study, recently diagnosed type 1 diabetes patients and matched healthy donors were compared on the TCRB repertoires of their sorted circulating CD4+ T cell subsets. Regulatory and stem cell-like memory subsets were obtained from only 8 patients and roughly 8 healthy donors, while naive and central memory subsets were obtained from all 28 donors.

From the germline V gene, CDR1 is MDHEN and CDR2 is SYDVKM. V trim: 4 bases; J trim: 1 base; unmatched bases: 6. The CDR3 starts with the cysteine, ends with the phenylalanine, and has 17 residues. Just the 51-base CDR3 DNA is kept, in frame starting at base 1. Each donor gave one peripheral blood draw, approximately 120 mL on average, collected into heparinised tubes. A BD FACSAria II was used to sort naive, central memory, regulatory and stem cell-like memory CD4+ T cells with a panel that included CD45RO, CCR7, CD25, CD127, CD95 and CD27. Every sorted population had a purity above 95%. PBMCs were separated immediately by Lymphoprep density gradient centrifugation and were stained directly, without being cultured. To minimize batch effects, samples were stained and sorted in pairs, one healthy donor with one patient per experiment. All of the isolated RNA was reverse transcribed with the High Capacity cDNA Reverse Transcription Kit, so expressed TCRB transcripts were sequenced. Deep immunoSEQ sequencing was applied to naive, central memory and regulatory T cell samples, giving an average of roughly 3.5 million total reads per sample. After sorted cells were lysed in RLT buffer, RNA was extracted with DNase-treated RNeasy Micro or Mini kits, with the choice depending on cell number. Each cell subset was processed on its own to prevent cross-contamination, while patient and healthy donor samples were processed together. The immunoSEQ multiplex PCR was used to amplify TCRB sequences from cDNA, generating 87-bp fragments that spanned the CDR3 region. The amplicons were sequenced using the Illumina HiSeq platform. In the source study's methods: Synthetic template baselines were used to correct PCR bias computationally, reads within Hamming distance 2 were collapsed, and singletons that could not be merged were discarded. Reads were aligned against IMGT to assign V, D and J genes, CDR3 length and insertions or deletions at six rearrangement sites. Within each subset, clonotype counts were normalized to sorted cell number, after which true diversity and Gini coefficients were computed with the tcR R package. Repertoire sharing was quantified using the overlap coefficient calculated on TCRB nucleotide sequences. Out-of-frame TCRB sequences from naive cells were analyzed to stand in for the pre-selection repertoire. The source is immuneACCESS, and TCRdb retained only in-frame sequences with V and J called. Part of the clones is not carried over; for the studies checked, unresolved V genes explain less than half of this, and the remainder is unexplained. V, J and clone size are those of that table, while D and trimming were read from the DNA. For this sample the table gives roughly 250,000 clones, of which roughly 20% were detected only once. The top ten hold 0.025% to 0.035% of the sample.

Points the paper makes about the study in general: In all four CD4+ subsets, TCRB CDR3 length was moderately but significantly shorter in type 1 diabetes patients. At VDJ recombination sites, type 1 diabetes patients had fewer insertions and more deleted nucleotides, which implies abnormalities in thymic rearrangement. The naive, central memory and regulatory TCRB repertoires appeared to resemble one another more closely among patients than among healthy donors. Because the HLA sub-analyses included only small numbers of individuals, any influence of HLA type on TCRB rearrangement was left unresolved. PCR may preferentially amplify shorter templates, but because patient and control samples were amplified and corrected together, any resulting skew would affect both groups equally. Because cDNA was sequenced instead of genomic DNA, activated cells with high expression could be over-represented, although the groups did not differ in activation or CD3 levels.

To note about this clone: The antigen it recognizes is unknown. No base quality information exists; no much larger clone differs at one position.

This chain joins TRBV28 to TRBJ2-2, and 10 junctional nucleotides match TRBD2. Sequencing input: naive CD4+ T cells from blood. Explained via the paper, the cell subset or site label denotes: true naive CD4+ T cells. The origin of this receptor is a woman aged 40 to 49 with type 1 diabetes. The CDR3 region has the sequence CASSSPGLAENTGELFF. The base sequence is TGTGCCAGCAGTTCCCCCGGACTAGCGGAGAACACCGGGGAGCTGTTTTTT. The full variable domain, completed from the reference TRBV28 and TRBJ2-2 proteins outside the CDR3, reads DVKVTQSSRYLVKRTGEKVFLECVQDMDHENMFWYRQDPGLGLRLIYFSYDVKMKEKGDIPEGYSVSREKKERFSLILESASTNQTSMYLCASSSPGLAENTGELFFGEGSRLTVL.